This T cell receptor beta chain was sequenced during a study of CXCR3-negative and CXCR3-positive naive CD8 T cells. Study outcomes and limitations: CXCR3 expression dropped partially after cryopreservation, and most assays relied on fresh PBMCs. Comparably high diversity was seen in both naive subsets, and much lower diversity in memory CD8+ cells. More hydrophobic TRB CDR3s were found in CXCR3-positive naive cells than in CXCR3-negative naive cells.

There are 13 residues in the CDR3. Germline assignment: CDR1 DFQATT and CDR2 SNEGSKA (reference sequence). Libraries were UMI-labeled 5' RACE TRB cDNA. TCRdb reanalyzed the 5' RACE reads, giving one entry per CDR3 protein sequence and no DNA. Its listing shows approximately 100,000 distinct CDR3 sequences. In the case of this clonotype: The antigen is unknown.

The sequenced material came from naive CXCR3+ CD8+ T cells from blood. Subset defined: CD45RO-CCR7+CD27+CD95- naive CD8+ T cells expressing CXCR3 (TNR3+). J is TRBJ1-3 and V is TRBV20-1. The source is a human donor in good health. Some clones in this sample may be carry-over from other donors' samples. CDR3 amino acids: CSARAPAGNTIYF.